The T cell receptor (beta chain) under discussion was sequenced for a study of response to subunit inactivated influenza vaccine. The germline CDR1 and CDR2 sequences are SGHAT and FQNNGV. This CDR3 contains 21 residues. The V and J ends lost 3 bases and 5 bases, in that order; junction bases with no gene match: 16. TCRdb used MiXCR to reprocess the RT-PCR reads, holding one entry per CDR3 protein. The table shows about 480,000 distinct CDR3 sequences, with 13% occurring only once. J is TRBJ2-2 and V is TRBV11-2; 15 positions match TRBD2. The clonotype was recovered from a man aged 50 to 60 who received an inactivated influenza vaccine. The specimen was PBMCs from blood, collected roughly 46 days after vaccination. This CDR3 reads CASSFDWTSGGAEGGTGELFF. The CDR3 coding sequence is TGTGCCAGCAGCTTCGACTGGACTAGCGGGGGGGCCGAAGGGGGGACCGGGGAGCTGTTTTTT.